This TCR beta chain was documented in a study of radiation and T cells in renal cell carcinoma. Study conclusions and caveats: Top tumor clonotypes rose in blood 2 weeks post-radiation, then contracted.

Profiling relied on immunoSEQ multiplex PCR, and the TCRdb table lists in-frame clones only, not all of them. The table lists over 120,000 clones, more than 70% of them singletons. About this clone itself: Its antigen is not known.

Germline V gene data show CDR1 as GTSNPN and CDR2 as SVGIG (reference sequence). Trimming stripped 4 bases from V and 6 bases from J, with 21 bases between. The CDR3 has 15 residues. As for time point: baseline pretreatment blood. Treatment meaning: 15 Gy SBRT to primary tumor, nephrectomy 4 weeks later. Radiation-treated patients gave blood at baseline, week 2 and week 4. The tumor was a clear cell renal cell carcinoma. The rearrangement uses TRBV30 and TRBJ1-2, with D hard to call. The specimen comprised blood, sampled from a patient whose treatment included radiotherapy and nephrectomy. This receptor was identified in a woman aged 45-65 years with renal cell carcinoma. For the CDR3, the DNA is TGTGCCTGGAAGGCAGTGGACCTTTGGACCAATGGCTACACCTTC. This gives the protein CAWKAVDLWTNGYTF.